The rows below give T cell receptor beta chains drawn from one sample of a study of blood T cell repertoires in COVID-19. This table comes from immunoSEQ multiplex PCR, and its TCRdb copy is limited to in-frame clones, with some not included. The data contain hundreds of thousands of clones, approximately 91% of them singletons. Sample: PBMCs or T cells enriched from blood (not recorded which). All receptors come from a woman aged 40 to 55 with acute COVID-19. The CDR3 runs from the conserved cysteine through the conserved F or W. A D gene is named only where the DNA matches it firmly. Clone sizes are given selectively: once, few, many, or a class where the clone is expanded.

>TRBJ2-7|.|TRBV4-1|.
TGCGCCAGCAGCCAGGACGGGACTCTCGACGAGCAGTACTTC
CASSQDGTLDEQYF
>TRBJ1-1|once|TRBV7-9|TRBD1
TGTGCCAGCAGCTTGGACAGGGGTTGGAAGGGCACTGAAGCTTTCTTT
CASSLDRGWKGTEAFF
>TRBJ2-4|.|TRBV3-1/TRBV3-2|.
TGTGCCAGCAGCCAATCGTTGAGCATTCAGTACTTC
CASSQSLSIQYF
>TRBJ1-5|.|TRBV6-5|.
TGTGCCAGCAGTCCCCGGGGGTGGGGCAATCAGCCCCAGCATTTT
CASSPRGWGNQPQHF
>TRBJ1-6|.|TRBV30|.
TGTGCCTGGAGTGTACACTACGATAATTCACCCCTCCACTTT
CAWSVHYDNSPLHF
>TRBJ2-7|.|TRBV6-5|TRBD1
TGTGCCAGCAGCAGGGACAGGGGACATTACGAGCAGTACTTC
CASSRDRGHYEQYF
>TRBJ1-2|.|TRBV10-2|TRBD1
TGCGCCAGCAGTAGCCCAGACAGGGGGTATGGCTACACCTTC
CASSSPDRGYGYTF
>TRBJ1-1|.|TRBV3-1/TRBV3-2|.
TGTGCCAGCAGCCAAGAGCCCGGGACAAAGAACACTGAAGCTTTCTTT
CASSQEPGTKNTEAFF
>TRBJ1-2|.|TRBV18|TRBD1
TGTGCCAGCTCGACAGGGGGCTTAAACTATGGCTACACCTTC
CASSTGGLNYGYTF
>TRBJ2-6|.|TRBV19|.
TGTGCCAGTAGCGACCCGGGACTCCCAGGGCTCTCTGGGGCCAACGTCCTGACTTTC
CASSDPGLPGLSGANVLTF
>TRBJ1-4|once|TRBV7-9|.
TGTGCCAGCAGCAACAAGGCCGGGACACTAAATGAAAAACTGTTTTTT
CASSNKAGTLNEKLFF
>TRBJ1-1|once|TRBV5-4|TRBD1
TGTGCCAGCAGCAATGACAGGGGGTGGGGAGCTTTCTTT
CASSNDRGWGAFF
>TRBJ2-5|.|TRBV3-1/TRBV3-2|TRBD2
TGTGCCAGCAGCCAGGCTAGCGGGGGGCCGACCCAGTACTTC
CASSQASGGPTQYF
>TRBJ1-2|.|TRBV5-8|TRBD1
TGTGCCAGCGGACACAGGGGGCGCGGATATGGCTACACCTTC
CASGHRGRGYGYTF
>TRBJ2-2|.|TRBV19|TRBD1
TGTGCCACCCTACGGACAGGGGAAAACACCGGGGAGCTGTTTTTT
CATLRTGENTGELFF
>TRBJ1-2|.|TRBV7-9|TRBD1
TGTGCCAGCAGCTTACTCTCGGGACAGCTAGACTTTAACTATGGCTACACCTTC
CASSLLSGQLDFNYGYTF
>TRBJ2-2|.|TRBV7-9|TRBD1
TGTGCCAGCAGCTTACAGGGGGCGGTCGGGGAGCTGTTTTTT
CASSLQGAVGELFF
>TRBJ1-6|.|TRBV27|TRBD1
TGTGCCAGCAGCCCACTGTACGGACAGGGGGCCCCTCATTCACCCCTCCACTTT
CASSPLYGQGAPHSPLHF
>TRBJ2-2|.|TRBV5-4|TRBD2
TGTGCCAGCAGCGTCGGGACTAGCGACACCGGGGAGCTGTTTTTT
CASSVGTSDTGELFF
>TRBJ1-2|once|TRBV20-1|TRBD1
TGCAGTGCTAAGGGGGCGCGGGGCTACACCTTC
CSAKGARGYTF
>TRBJ1-5|few|TRBV23-1|TRBD1
TGCGCCAGCACCCCGGGACAGATGAATCAGCCCCAGCATTTT
CASTPGQMNQPQHF
>TRBJ1-1|.|TRBV11-2|TRBD1
TGTGCCAGCAGCTTCAGGGGGCTGGACACTGAAGCTTTCTTT
CASSFRGLDTEAFF
>TRBJ2-7|.|TRBV23-1|.
TGCGCCAGCAGTCAAAAGTATAGAGTTACCTACGAGCAGTACTTC
CASSQKYRVTYEQYF
>TRBJ2-7|.|TRBV9|TRBD2
TGTGCCAGCAGCGTAGCCAGCGGGGCCCCCTACGAGCAGTACTTC
CASSVASGAPYEQYF
>TRBJ1-2|once|TRBV7-9|.
TGTGCCAGCACCACGAGTGGTAGTCGCTACACCTTC
CASTTSGSRYTF
>TRBJ2-7|.|TRBV7-8|TRBD1
TGTGCCAGCAGCTTAGACGAGGGGGCGGACGAGCAGTACTTC
CASSLDEGADEQYF
>TRBJ2-5|once|TRBV5-5|.
TGTGCCAGCAGCCCAGACATTATCCCCTCGGAGACCCAGTACTTC
CASSPDIIPSETQYF
>TRBJ1-1|.|TRBV21-1|.
TGTGCCAGCAGCAAAGAGGGGGCGCGGGCTTTCTTT
CASSKEGARAFF
>TRBJ1-1|.|TRBV6-5|TRBD1
TGTGCCAGCAGAACGACAGGGGGAAGAGGTGAAGCTTTCTTT
CASRTTGGRGEAFF
>TRBJ2-5|.|TRBV18|.
TGTGCCAGCTCACCAAGCATAGCCGGCCAAGAGACCCAGTACTTC
CASSPSIAGQETQYF
>TRBJ1-6|.|TRBV30|TRBD1
TGTGCCTGGAGCCCGGGACAGGGAAATTCACCCCTCCACTTT
CAWSPGQGNSPLHF
>TRBJ2-7|.|TRBV3-1/TRBV3-2|.
TGTGCCAGCAGCCAAGTGGGGCAATCCCACGAGCAGTACTTC
CASSQVGQSHEQYF
>TRBJ1-1|.|TRBV6-5|.
TGTGCCAGCAGCGGTCGAGGAACTGAAGCTTTCTTT
CASSGRGTEAFF
>TRBJ2-2|.|TRBV19|TRBD1
TGTGCCAGTAGGGGGACAGGGAGCACCGGGGAGCTGTTTTTT
CASRGTGSTGELFF
>TRBJ2-2|.|TRBV5-1|TRBD1
TGCGCCAGCAGCTTGGGAGGGGGCAGGACCGGGGAGCTGTTTTTT
CASSLGGGRTGELFF
>TRBJ2-1|.|TRBV7-9|.
TGTGCCAGCAGCGTAGGGGCCGGTTACAATGAGCAGTTCTTC
CASSVGAGYNEQFF
>TRBJ2-1|.|TRBV2|TRBD1
TGTGCCAGCAGCGGACAGGGGGCGATCAATGAGCAGTTCTTC
CASSGQGAINEQFF
>TRBJ2-7|.|TRBV11-2|TRBD1
TGTGCCAGCAGCTTAAACGGCCCAGGGGGTGCCCAAGGCGAGCAGTACTTC
CASSLNGPGGAQGEQYF
>TRBJ2-2|once|TRBV5-4|.
TGTGCCAGCAGCTTGACCCTATTCCGCACCGGGGAGCTGTTTTTT
CASSLTLFRTGELFF
>TRBJ2-3|.|TRBV19|TRBD1
TGTGCCAGTAGTATCCGACAGGGAACAGATACGCAGTATTTT
CASSIRQGTDTQYF
>TRBJ2-5|.|TRBV2|.
TGTGCCAGCAGTGATTTAGAAAACCAAGAGACCCAGTACTTC
CASSDLENQETQYF
>TRBJ2-7|.|TRBV5-1|TRBD1
TGCGCCAGCAGCCCCGGACAGGGGGCATCCTACGAGCAGTACTTC
CASSPGQGASYEQYF
>TRBJ1-6|.|TRBV10-1|.
TGCGCCAGCAGTGAACAGTATAATTCACCCCTCCACTTT
CASSEQYNSPLHF
>TRBJ2-3|.|TRBV6-5|TRBD2
TGTGCCATCCTAGCGGTTATAGATACGCAGTATTTT
CAILAVIDTQYF
>TRBJ2-5|.|TRBV10-3|.
TGTGCCATCAGTGAGTCGACTAGTTACCAAGAGACCCAGTACTTC
CAISESTSYQETQYF
>TRBJ2-3|.|TRBV24-1|.
TGTGCCACCAGTGACAGGGGACCCACTGATACGCAGTATTTT
CATSDRGPTDTQYF
>TRBJ2-7|once|TRBV3-1/TRBV3-2|TRBD2
TGTGCCAGCAGCCAAGAAGCCCTAGCGGCCCCCTACGAGCAGTACTTC
CASSQEALAAPYEQYF
>TRBJ2-3|.|TRBV10-3|.
TGTGCCATCAGAGCCTACACAGATACGCAGTATTTT
CAIRAYTDTQYF
>TRBJ1-1|.|TRBV25-1|TRBD1
TGTGCCAGCAGTGAATCGGGACAGGGGGCTGAAGCTTTCTTT
CASSESGQGAEAFF
>TRBJ1-2|.|TRBV18|TRBD1
TGTGCCAGCTCACTAGCCCGGGGACAGAACTATGGCTACACCTTC
CASSLARGQNYGYTF
>TRBJ2-2|once|TRBV19|.
TGTGCCAGTTCGACAGCGAACACCGGGGAGCTGTTTTTT
CASSTANTGELFF
>TRBJ1-2|few|TRBV19|TRBD1
TGTGCCAGTAGACGGACAGGATTTAACTATGGCTACACCTTC
CASRRTGFNYGYTF
>TRBJ2-1|.|TRBV25-1|.
TGTGCCAGCAGTGAAGCAGGGTACAATGAGCAGTTCTTC
CASSEAGYNEQFF